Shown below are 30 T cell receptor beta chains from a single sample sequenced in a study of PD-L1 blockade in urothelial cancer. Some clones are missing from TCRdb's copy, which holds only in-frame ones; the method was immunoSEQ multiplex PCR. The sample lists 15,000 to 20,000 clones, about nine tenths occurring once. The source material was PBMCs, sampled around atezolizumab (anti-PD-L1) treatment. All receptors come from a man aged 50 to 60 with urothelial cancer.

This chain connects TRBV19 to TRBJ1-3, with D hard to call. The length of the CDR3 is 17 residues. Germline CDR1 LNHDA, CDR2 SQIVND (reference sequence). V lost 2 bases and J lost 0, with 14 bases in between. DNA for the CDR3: TGTGCCAGTAGTATAAGTCGAAGCGTATACTCTGGAAACACCATATATTTT. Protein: CASSISRSVYSGNTIYF.

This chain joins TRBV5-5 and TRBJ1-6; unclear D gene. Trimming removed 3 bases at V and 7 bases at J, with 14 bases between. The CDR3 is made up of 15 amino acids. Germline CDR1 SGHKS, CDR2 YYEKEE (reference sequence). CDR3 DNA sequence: TGTGCCAGCAGCTCCGCAGAGGGTAGGAATTCACCCCTCCACTTT. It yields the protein CASSSAEGRNSPLHF.

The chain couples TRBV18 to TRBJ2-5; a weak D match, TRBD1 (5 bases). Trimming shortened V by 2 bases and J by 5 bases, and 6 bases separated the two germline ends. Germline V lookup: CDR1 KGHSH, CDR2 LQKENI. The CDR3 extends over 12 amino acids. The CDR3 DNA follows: TGTGCCAGCTCACCAAACAGGGAGACCCAGTACTTC. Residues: CASSPNRETQYF.

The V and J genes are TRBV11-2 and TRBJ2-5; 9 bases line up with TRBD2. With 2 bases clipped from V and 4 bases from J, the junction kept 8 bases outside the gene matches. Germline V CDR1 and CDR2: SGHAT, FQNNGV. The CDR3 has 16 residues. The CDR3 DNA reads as TGTGCCAGCAGCTTAACAGGTAGCGGGAGAGGAGAGACCCAGTACTTC. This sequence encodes CASSLTGSGRGETQYF.

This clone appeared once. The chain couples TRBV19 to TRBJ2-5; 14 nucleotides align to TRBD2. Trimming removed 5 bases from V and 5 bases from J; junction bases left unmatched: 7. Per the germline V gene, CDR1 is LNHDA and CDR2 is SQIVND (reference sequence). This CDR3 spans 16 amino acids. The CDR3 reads CASSLGLAGGEETQYF. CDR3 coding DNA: TGTGCCAGTAGTCTCGGACTAGCGGGAGGCGAGGAGACCCAGTACTTC. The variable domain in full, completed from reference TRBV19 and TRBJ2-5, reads DGGITQSPKYLFRKEGQNVTLSCEQNLNHDAMYWYRQDPGQGLRLIYYSQIVNDFQKGDIAEGYSVSREKKESFPLTVTSAQKNPTAFYLCASSLGLAGGEETQYFGPGTRLLVL.

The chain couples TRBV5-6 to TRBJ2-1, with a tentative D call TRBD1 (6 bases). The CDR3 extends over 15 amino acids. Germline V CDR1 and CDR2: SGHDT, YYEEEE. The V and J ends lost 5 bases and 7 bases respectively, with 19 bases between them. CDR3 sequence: CASRDGQFLWNEQFF. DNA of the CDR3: TGTGCCAGCAGGGACGGACAGTTCTTATGGAATGAGCAGTTCTTC.

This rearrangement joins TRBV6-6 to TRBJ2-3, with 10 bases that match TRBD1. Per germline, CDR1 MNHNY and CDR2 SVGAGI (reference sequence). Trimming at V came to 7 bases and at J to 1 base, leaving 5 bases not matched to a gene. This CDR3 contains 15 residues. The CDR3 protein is CASTRTGGGTDTQYF. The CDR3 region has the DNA TGTGCCAGCACTCGGACAGGGGGTGGCACAGATACGCAGTATTTT.

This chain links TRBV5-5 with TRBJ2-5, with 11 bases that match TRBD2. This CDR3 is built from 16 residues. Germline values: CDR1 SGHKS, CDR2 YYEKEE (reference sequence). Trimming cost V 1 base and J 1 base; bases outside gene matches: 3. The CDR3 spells CASSLLLAGAQETQYF. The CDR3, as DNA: TGTGCCAGCAGCTTGTTACTAGCGGGAGCCCAAGAGACCCAGTACTTC.

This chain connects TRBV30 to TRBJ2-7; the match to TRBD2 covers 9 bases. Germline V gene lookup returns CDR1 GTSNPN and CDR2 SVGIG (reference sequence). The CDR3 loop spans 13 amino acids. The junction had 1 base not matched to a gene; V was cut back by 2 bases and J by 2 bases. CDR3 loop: CAWSSGRPYEQYF. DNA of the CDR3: TGTGCCTGGAGTAGCGGGAGGCCCTACGAGCAGTACTTC.

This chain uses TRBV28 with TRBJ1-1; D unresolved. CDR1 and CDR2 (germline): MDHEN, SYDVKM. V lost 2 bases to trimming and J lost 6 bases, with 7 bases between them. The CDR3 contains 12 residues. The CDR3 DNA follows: TGTGCCAGCAGTTTAAGCCACGCTGAAGCTTTCTTT. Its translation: CASSLSHAEAFF.

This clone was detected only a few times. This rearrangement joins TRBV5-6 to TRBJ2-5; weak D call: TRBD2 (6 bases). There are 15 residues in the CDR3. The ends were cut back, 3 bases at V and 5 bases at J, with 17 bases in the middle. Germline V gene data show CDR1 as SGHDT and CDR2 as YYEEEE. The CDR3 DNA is TGTGCCAGCAGCTCATGGGGACCCGCGGGGGAGACCCAGTACTTC. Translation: CASSSWGPAGETQYF.

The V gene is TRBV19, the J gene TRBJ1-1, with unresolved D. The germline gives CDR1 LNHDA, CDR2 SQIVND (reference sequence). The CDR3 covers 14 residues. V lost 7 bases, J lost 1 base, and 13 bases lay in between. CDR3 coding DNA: TGTGCCAGTATCCCTTTCGTCGGGAACACTGAAGCTTTCTTT. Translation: CASIPFVGNTEAFF.

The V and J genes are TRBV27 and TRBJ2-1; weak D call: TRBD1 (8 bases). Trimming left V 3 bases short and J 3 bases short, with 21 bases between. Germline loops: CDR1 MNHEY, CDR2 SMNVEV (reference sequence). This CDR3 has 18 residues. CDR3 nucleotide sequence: TGTGCCAGCAGTTTGCTCCCCATTACAGGGGGGGACTACAATGAGCAGTTCTTC. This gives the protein CASSLLPITGGDYNEQFF.

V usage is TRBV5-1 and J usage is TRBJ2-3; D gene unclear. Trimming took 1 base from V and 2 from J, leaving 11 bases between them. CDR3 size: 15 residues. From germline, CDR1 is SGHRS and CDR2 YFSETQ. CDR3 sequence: CASSLRSADTDTQYF. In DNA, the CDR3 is TGCGCCAGCAGCTTGCGGAGCGCCGACACAGATACGCAGTATTTT. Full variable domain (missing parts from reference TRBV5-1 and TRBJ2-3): KAGVTQTPRYLIKTRGQQVTLSCSPISGHRSVSWYQQTPGQGLQFLFEYFSETQRNKGNFPGRFSGRQFSNSRSEMNVSTLELGDSALYLCASSLRSADTDTQYFGPGTRLTVL.

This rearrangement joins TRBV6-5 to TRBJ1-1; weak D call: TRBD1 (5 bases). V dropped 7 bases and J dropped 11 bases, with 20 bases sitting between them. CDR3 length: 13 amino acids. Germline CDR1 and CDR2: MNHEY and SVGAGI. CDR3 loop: CASTAGVGRLAFF. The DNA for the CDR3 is TGTGCCAGCACCGCGGGGGTGGGACGTTTGGCTTTCTTT.

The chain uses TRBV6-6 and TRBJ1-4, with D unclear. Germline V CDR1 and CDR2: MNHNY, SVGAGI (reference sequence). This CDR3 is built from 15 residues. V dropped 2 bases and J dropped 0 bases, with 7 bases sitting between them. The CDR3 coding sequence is TGTGCCAGCAGTTACCGGAGGGCAACTAATGAAAAACTGTTTTTT. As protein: CASSYRRATNEKLFF.

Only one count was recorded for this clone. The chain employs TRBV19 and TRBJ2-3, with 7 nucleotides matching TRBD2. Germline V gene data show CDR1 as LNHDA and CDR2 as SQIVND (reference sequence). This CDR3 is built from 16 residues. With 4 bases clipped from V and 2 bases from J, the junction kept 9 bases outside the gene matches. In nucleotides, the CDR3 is TGTGCCAGTAGTAGGGATGGCGGGGGACTCACAGATACGCAGTATTTT. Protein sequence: CASSRDGGGLTDTQYF.

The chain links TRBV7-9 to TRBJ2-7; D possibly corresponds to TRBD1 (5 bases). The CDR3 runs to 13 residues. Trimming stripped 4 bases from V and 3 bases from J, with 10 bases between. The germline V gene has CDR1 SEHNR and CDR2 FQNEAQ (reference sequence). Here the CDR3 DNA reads TGTGCCAGCAGCTCCACTCAGGGCTACGAGCAGTACTTC. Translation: CASSSTQGYEQYF.

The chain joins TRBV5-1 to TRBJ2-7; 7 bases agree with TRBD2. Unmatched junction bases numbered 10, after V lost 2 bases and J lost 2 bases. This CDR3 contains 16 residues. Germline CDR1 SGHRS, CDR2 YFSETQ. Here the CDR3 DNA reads TGCGCCAGCAGCTTACACTCCGGGGGGTCAGCCTACGAGCAGTACTTC. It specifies CASSLHSGGSAYEQYF. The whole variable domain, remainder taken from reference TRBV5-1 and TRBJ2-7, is KAGVTQTPRYLIKTRGQQVTLSCSPISGHRSVSWYQQTPGQGLQFLFEYFSETQRNKGNFPGRFSGRQFSNSRSEMNVSTLELGDSALYLCASSLHSGGSAYEQYFGPGTRLTVT.

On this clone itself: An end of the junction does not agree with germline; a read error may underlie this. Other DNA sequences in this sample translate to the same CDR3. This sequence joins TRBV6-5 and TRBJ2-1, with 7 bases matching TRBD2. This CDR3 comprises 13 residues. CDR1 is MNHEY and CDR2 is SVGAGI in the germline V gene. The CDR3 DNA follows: TGTGCTAGCAGTACGACTAGCCCCAATGAGCAGTTCTTC. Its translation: CASSTTSPNEQFF.

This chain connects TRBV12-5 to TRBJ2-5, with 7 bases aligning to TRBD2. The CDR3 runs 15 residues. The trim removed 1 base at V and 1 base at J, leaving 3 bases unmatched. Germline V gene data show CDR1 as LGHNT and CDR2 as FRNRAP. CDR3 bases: TGTGCTAGTGGTTTGGCCGGGACTACCCAAGAGACCCAGTACTTC. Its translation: CASGLAGTTQETQYF.

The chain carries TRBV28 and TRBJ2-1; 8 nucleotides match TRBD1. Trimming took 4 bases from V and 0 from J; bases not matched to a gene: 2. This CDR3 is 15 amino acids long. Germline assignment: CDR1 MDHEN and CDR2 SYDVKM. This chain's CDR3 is CASSWDRSSYNEQFF. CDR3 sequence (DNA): TGTGCCAGCAGTTGGGACAGGAGCTCCTACAATGAGCAGTTCTTC.

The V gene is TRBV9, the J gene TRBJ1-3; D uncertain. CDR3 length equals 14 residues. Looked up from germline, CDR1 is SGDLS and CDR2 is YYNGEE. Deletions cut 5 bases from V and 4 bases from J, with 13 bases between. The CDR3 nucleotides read TGTGCCAGCAGGGGCTCCGCGGGGGGAAACACCATATATTTT. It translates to CASRGSAGGNTIYF.

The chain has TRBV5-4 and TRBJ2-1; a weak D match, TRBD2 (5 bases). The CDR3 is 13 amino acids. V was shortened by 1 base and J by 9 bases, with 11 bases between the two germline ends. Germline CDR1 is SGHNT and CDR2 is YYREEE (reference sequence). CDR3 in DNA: TGTGCCAGCAGCTTGCGCGGCGGGCGTGAGCAGTTCTTC. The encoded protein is CASSLRGGREQFF. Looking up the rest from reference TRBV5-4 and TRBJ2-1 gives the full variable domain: ETGVTQSPTHLIKTRGQQVTLRCSSQSGHNTVSWYQQALGQGPQFIFQYYREEENGRGNFPPRFSGLQFPNYSSELNVNALELDDSALYLCASSLRGGREQFFGPGTRLTVL.

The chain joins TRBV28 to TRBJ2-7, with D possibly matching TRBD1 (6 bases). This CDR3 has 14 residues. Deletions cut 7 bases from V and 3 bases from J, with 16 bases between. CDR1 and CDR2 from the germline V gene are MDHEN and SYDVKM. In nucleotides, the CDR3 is TGTGCCAGCACCAGGCACAGGGATGGCTACGAGCAGTACTTC. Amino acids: CASTRHRDGYEQYF.

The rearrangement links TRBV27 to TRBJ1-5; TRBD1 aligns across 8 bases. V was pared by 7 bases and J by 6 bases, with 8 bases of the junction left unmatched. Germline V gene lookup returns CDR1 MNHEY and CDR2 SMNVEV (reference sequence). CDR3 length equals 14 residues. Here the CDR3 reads CASNDRGRGQPQHF. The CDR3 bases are TGTGCCAGCAACGACAGGGGAAGGGGTCAGCCCCAGCATTTT.

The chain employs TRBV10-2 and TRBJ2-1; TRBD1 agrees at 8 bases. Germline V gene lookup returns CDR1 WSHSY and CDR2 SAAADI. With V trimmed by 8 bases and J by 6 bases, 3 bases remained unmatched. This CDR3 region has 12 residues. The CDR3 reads CASGQGGNEQFF. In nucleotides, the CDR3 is TGCGCCAGCGGACAGGGCGGCAATGAGCAGTTCTTC.

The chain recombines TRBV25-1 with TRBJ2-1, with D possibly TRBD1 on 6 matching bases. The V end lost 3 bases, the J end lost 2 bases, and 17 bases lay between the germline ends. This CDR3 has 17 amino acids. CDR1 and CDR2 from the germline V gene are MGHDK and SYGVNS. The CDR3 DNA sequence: TGTGCCAGCAGTGAGGGGGCTGGGTACAGGGCCTACAATGAGCAGTTCTTC. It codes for CASSEGAGYRAYNEQFF.

CDR3 sequence reads: CASSFPSGANVLTF. In nucleotides, the CDR3 is TGTGCCAGCAGCTTCCCTTCTGGGGCCAACGTCCTGACTTTC. V gene TRBV7-9 combines with J gene TRBJ2-6; D gene uncertain. Germline CDR1 and CDR2: SEHNR and FQNEAQ (reference sequence). CDR3 length: 14 residues. V lost 3 bases and J lost 1, with 4 bases in between.

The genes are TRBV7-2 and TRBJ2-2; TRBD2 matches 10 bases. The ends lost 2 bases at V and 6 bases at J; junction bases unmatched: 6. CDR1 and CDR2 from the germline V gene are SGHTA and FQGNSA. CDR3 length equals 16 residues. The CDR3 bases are TGTGCCAGCAGCTTATCGCGGGGACTAGCGTCCGGGGAGCTGTTTTTT. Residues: CASSLSRGLASGELFF.